This T cell receptor beta chain was obtained from a study of blood T cell repertoires in COVID-19. Study as a whole: Samples taken during acute and convalescent COVID-19 were collected in the United States, Italy and Spain.

The V end lost 2 bases, the J end lost 9 bases, and 9 bases lay between the germline ends. Per the germline V gene, CDR1 is MNHNS and CDR2 is SASEGT. The CDR3 totals 12 residues. TCRdb keeps only in-frame clones here, not all; method: immunoSEQ multiplex PCR. Here the sample spans some 60,000 clones, about 88% being singletons. Sequenced material: peripheral blood. The chain employs TRBV6-1 and TRBJ2-3, with D possibly being TRBD1 (6 bases). This TCR came from a man aged 65-85 years with acute or convalescent COVID-19. The chain's CDR3 is CASSEQGNTQYF. For the CDR3, the DNA is TGTGCCAGCAGTGAACAGGGGAACACGCAGTATTTT.